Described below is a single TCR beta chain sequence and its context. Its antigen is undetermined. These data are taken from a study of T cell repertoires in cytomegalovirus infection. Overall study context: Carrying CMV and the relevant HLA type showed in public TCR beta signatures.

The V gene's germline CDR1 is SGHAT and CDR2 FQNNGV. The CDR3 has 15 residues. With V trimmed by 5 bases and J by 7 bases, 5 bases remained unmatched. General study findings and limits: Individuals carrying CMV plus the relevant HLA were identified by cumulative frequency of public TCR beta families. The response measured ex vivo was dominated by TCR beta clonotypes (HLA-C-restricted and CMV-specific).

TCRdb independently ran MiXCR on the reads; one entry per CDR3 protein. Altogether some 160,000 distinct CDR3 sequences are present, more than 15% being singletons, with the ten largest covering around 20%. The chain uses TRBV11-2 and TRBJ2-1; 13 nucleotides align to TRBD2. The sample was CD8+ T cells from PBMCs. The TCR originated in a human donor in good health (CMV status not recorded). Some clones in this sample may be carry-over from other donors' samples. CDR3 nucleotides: TGTGCCAGCAGCACTAGCGGGAGGGCCGGAAATGAGCAGTTCTTC. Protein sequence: CASSTSGRAGNEQFF.